Each of the 22 T cell receptor beta chains below was sequenced from the same sample in a study of T cells in women clearing cervical HPV infection (dated by TCRdb to 2017 to 2018). Library creation used the immunoSEQ multiplex PCR assay. Drawn from immuneACCESS, this table holds only the in-frame rearrangements with V and J called that TCRdb kept. Clones are partly lost; checked studies trace under half to an unresolved V gene and leave the rest unexplained. This sample's records show 20,000 to 25,000 clones. The ten most abundant clones make up 24% of the sample. Sequenced sample: blood buffy coat. These receptors were obtained from a woman between 18 and 70 years old with a cervical HPV16 infection that either progressed to CIN3+ or cleared (not recorded which).

On this clone itself: The CDR3 end falls 3 residues outside the read, so it is completed with the germline J gene. The V call is TRBV30, the J call TRBJ1-5; D is perhaps TRBD1 (5 bases). The CDR3 contains 13 residues. Per germline, CDR1 GTSNPN and CDR2 SVGIG (reference sequence). V lost 0 bases to trimming and J lost 5 bases, with 8 bases between them. The CDR3 bases that were read are TGTGCCTGGAGTGTACAGGAGGATCAGCCC. It yields the protein CAWSVQEDQP. The entire CDR3 protein reads CAWSVQEDQPQHF.

Regarding this clone: The read ends 3 residues early relative to the CDR3; the germline J gene fills the gap. The rearrangement joins TRBV5-1 to TRBJ2-7; D is perhaps TRBD1 (7 bases). Trimming left V 0 bases short and J 3 bases short, with 16 bases between. This CDR3 comprises 16 residues. Germline CDR1 and CDR2: SGHRS and YFSETQ. The sequenced part of the CDR3 DNA is TGCGCCAGCAGCTTGGCCTCAGGGGGGAGGCTCTACGAG. It translates to CASSLASGGRLYE. The complete CDR3 sequence is CASSLASGGRLYEQYF.

With respect to this clone: The CDR3 end lies 3 residues beyond the end of the read and is filled in from the germline J gene. J is TRBJ2-7 and V is TRBV7-8; a possible D gene is TRBD2 (6 bases). Trimming took 2 bases from V and 3 from J, leaving 11 bases between them. The germline V gene has CDR1 SGHVS and CDR2 FQNEAQ. This CDR3 comprises 14 residues. CDR3 sequence: CASSLRTNLYEQYF. CDR3 DNA (partial): TGTGCCAGCAGCTTAAGGACTAACCTCTACGAG.

Details on this clone: The CDR3 extends 3 residues past the end of the read, so its final part is completed from the germline J gene. V usage is TRBV7-8 and J usage is TRBJ2-7; 7 nucleotides align to TRBD2. Germline assignment: CDR1 SGHVS and CDR2 FQNEAQ. The CDR3 has 14 amino acids. V was pared by 3 bases and J by 6 bases, with 8 bases of the junction left unmatched. The CDR3 bases that were read are TGTGCCAGCAGCTTTCGCGGCGGGAGCGGCGAG. Its protein product is CASSFRGGSGE. The CDR3 reads in full as CASSFRGGSGEQYF.

Comment on this clone: The CDR3 goes on 3 residues after the read ends, and that part is filled in from the germline J gene. The genes are TRBV20-1 and TRBJ2-1; maybe TRBD2 (6 bases). Looked up from germline, CDR1 is DFQATT and CDR2 is SNEGSKA (reference sequence). The CDR3 length is 13 residues. V shed 2 bases and J shed 7 bases, with 12 bases lying between them. CDR3 sequence reads: CSARFATRNEQFF. CDR3 DNA, as far as it was read: TGCAGTGCTAGATTTGCGACTAGGAATGAG.

In regard to this clone: The observed sequence ends 3 residues before the CDR3 terminus, with the missing tail filled in from the germline J gene. V gene TRBV6-1 combines with J gene TRBJ1-5, with TRBD1 as a possible D gene (6 bases). V was pared by 2 bases and J by 5 bases, with 16 bases between. Germline loops: CDR1 MNHNS, CDR2 SASEGT. This CDR3 spans 16 amino acids. The CDR3 region is CASSEYIRGGDQPQHF. The CDR3 DNA, read in part, is TGTGCCAGCAGTGAATATATCAGGGGAGGGGATCAGCCC.

Of note for this clone: The CDR3 end falls 3 residues outside the read, so it is completed with the germline J gene. The V and J genes are TRBV7-6 and TRBJ2-7; 10 bases map to TRBD1. CDR1 is SGHVS and CDR2 is FNYEAQ in the germline V gene. Losses at the gene ends were 0 bases for V and 3 bases for J; bases not matched to a gene: 8. The CDR3 runs 17 residues. CDR3 sequence reads: CASSLAIGQGVLYEQYF. The CDR3 DNA, read in part, is TGTGCCAGCAGCTTAGCGATCGGACAGGGGGTTCTCTACGAG.

On this clone itself: The CDR3 extends 3 residues past the end of the read, so its final part is completed from the germline J gene. The chain couples TRBV18 to TRBJ1-1; perhaps TRBD1 as D (5 bases). The CDR3 contains 13 residues. Trimming cost V 0 bases and J 7 bases, with 9 bases left between them. Per germline, CDR1 KGHSH and CDR2 LQKENI. CDR3 in amino acids: CASSPPGQIEAFF. The sequenced CDR3 bases are TGTGCCAGCTCACCACCGGGGCAAATTGAA.

Turning to this clone: The DNA ends 3 residues before the CDR3 does, and the rest of the CDR3 is filled in from the germline J gene. The gene calls are TRBV20-1 and TRBJ2-1, with D hard to call. This CDR3 is built from 15 residues. V was trimmed by 3 bases and J by 0 bases, leaving 12 bases between them. The germline V gene has CDR1 DFQATT and CDR2 SNEGSKA (reference sequence). The covered CDR3 bases are TGCAGTGCTAGTTCGCGGCCAAGCTCCTACAATGAG. Amino acids: CSASSRPSSYNE. The full CDR3 protein reads CSASSRPSSYNEQFF.

For this clone: The observed sequence ends 3 residues before the CDR3 terminus, with the missing tail filled in from the germline J gene. The chain recombines TRBV7-8 with TRBJ1-4; tentative D call: TRBD1 (5 bases). Germline V CDR1 and CDR2: SGHVS, FQNEAQ. This CDR3 has 15 amino acids. V was pared by 3 bases and J by 10 bases, with 18 bases between. The sequenced CDR3 bases are TGTGCCAGCAGCTTGGACACCCTAGGGCGGGGAAAA. This encodes CASSLDTLGRGK. The full CDR3 protein reads CASSLDTLGRGKLFF.

A note on this clone: The observed sequence ends 3 residues before the CDR3 terminus, with the missing tail filled in from the germline J gene. V gene TRBV19 combines with J gene TRBJ1-2, with a weak D call TRBD1 (5 bases). Germline V gene data show CDR1 as LNHDA and CDR2 as SQIVND (reference sequence). The CDR3 runs to 13 residues. V was cut by 8 bases and J by 0 bases, with 10 bases left in between. CDR3 amino acids: CASQGNSNYGYTF. The covered CDR3 bases are TGTGCCAGTCAGGGAAATTCTAACTATGGC.

In regard to this clone: The read finishes 3 residues shy of the CDR3 end, and the germline J gene is used to complete it. The chain uses TRBV19 and TRBJ1-5; a possible D gene is TRBD1 (6 bases). Trimming pared 5 bases from V and 6 bases from J, leaving 17 bases between. The CDR3 is made up of 15 amino acids. Per germline, CDR1 LNHDA and CDR2 SQIVND (reference sequence). The CDR3 is CASSFFLGATQPQHF. The CDR3 DNA, read in part, is TGTGCCAGTAGTTTTTTCTTGGGGGCTACTCAGCCC.

As to this clone: The DNA ends 3 residues before the CDR3 does, and the rest of the CDR3 is filled in from the germline J gene. This chain joins TRBV2 and TRBJ2-7, with D possibly being TRBD2 (6 bases). The germline V and J ends were trimmed by 4 bases and 1 base, with 14 bases remaining between them. The CDR3 spans 15 residues. From germline, CDR1 is SNHLY and CDR2 FYNNEI. CDR3 bases read: TGTGCCAGCAGTGGCTCTATAGCGGCTTCCTACGAG. This encodes CASSGSIAASYE. The CDR3 in its entirety is CASSGSIAASYEQYF.

A note on this clone: The CDR3 goes on 3 residues after the read ends, and that part is filled in from the germline J gene. This chain joins TRBV19 and TRBJ2-7; a possible D gene is TRBD1 (6 bases). There are 13 residues in the CDR3. Trimming pared 4 bases from V and 4 bases from J, leaving 11 bases between. Per the germline V gene, CDR1 is LNHDA and CDR2 is SQIVND (reference sequence). CDR3 DNA, as far as it was read: TGTGCCAGTAGTACAGGGGTTGGGTACGAG. Protein sequence: CASSTGVGYE. The complete CDR3 sequence is CASSTGVGYEQYF.

Regarding this clone: Read coverage stops 3 residues before the CDR3 terminus; the germline J gene supplies the remainder. The chain links TRBV6-2 or TRBV6-3 to TRBJ1-1; TRBD1 agrees at 9 bases. CDR1 and CDR2 from the germline V gene are MNHEY and SVGEGT. CDR3 length: 15 residues. V lost 6 bases and J lost 5; bases outside the gene matches: 10. The CDR3: CASSLYPTGGTEAFF. CDR3 DNA (partial): TGTGCCAGCAGCCTATACCCGACAGGGGGAACTGAA.

On this clone itself: The read is 3 residues too short to cover the CDR3 end, so that end is filled in from the germline J gene. The chain has TRBV19 and TRBJ2-7, with D possibly matching TRBD2 (6 bases). The germline V and J ends were trimmed by 1 base and 0 bases, with 10 bases remaining between them. The CDR3 runs to 15 residues. Germline V gene sequence: CDR1 LNHDA, CDR2 SQIVND (reference sequence). CDR3 in amino acids: CASSIGSAGSYEQYF. The DNA read from the CDR3 is TGTGCCAGTAGTATAGGCTCAGCGGGCTCCTACGAG. The complete variable domain, with remaining parts taken from reference TRBV19 and TRBJ2-7, reads DGGITQSPKYLFRKEGQNVTLSCEQNLNHDAMYWYRQDPGQGLRLIYYSQIVNDFQKGDIAEGYSVSREKKESFPLTVTSAQKNPTAFYLCASSIGSAGSYEQYFGPGTRLTVT.

Regarding this clone: The read falls 3 residues short of the CDR3 end, and the missing part is taken from the germline J gene. This chain joins TRBV4-1 and TRBJ2-7, with D perhaps TRBD1 (6 bases). The germline V and J ends were trimmed by 3 bases and 4 bases, with 10 bases remaining between them. The CDR3 extends over 13 amino acids. Germline-derived CDR1 and CDR2 are MGHRA and YSYEKL. Partial CDR3 DNA: TGCGCCAGCAGCCAGGGACAAGATTACGAG. The encoded protein is CASSQGQDYE. The complete CDR3 reads CASSQGQDYEQYF.

Incomplete CDR3 DNA: TGTGCCAGTAGTATATCTGGACAGGGGGCGTACGAG. Encoded protein: CASSISGQGAYE. The CDR3 as a whole reads CASSISGQGAYEQYF. The chain combines TRBV19 with TRBJ2-7; 11 bases match TRBD1. Coverage ceases 3 residues before the CDR3 finishes, and the germline J gene fills in the end. The CDR3 runs 15 residues. Germline V gives CDR1 LNHDA, CDR2 SQIVND (reference sequence). V lost 2 bases and J lost 4; bases outside the gene matches: 4.

Turning to this clone: The read finishes 3 residues shy of the CDR3 end, and the germline J gene is used to complete it. The V and J genes are TRBV29-1 and TRBJ2-1; maybe TRBD1 (7 bases). The CDR3 consists of 14 residues. Germline assignment: CDR1 SQVTM and CDR2 ANQGSEA. V gave up 5 bases and J gave up 8 bases, with 19 bases separating them. The CDR3 spells CSVIGGGAIYEQFF. The sequenced CDR3 bases are TGCAGCGTTATAGGAGGGGGCGCCATATATGAG.

As concerns this clone: The DNA ends 3 residues before the CDR3 does, and the rest of the CDR3 is filled in from the germline J gene. The genes are TRBV7-6 and TRBJ2-1; 9 bases align to TRBD1. The CDR3 runs to 16 residues. Germline CDR1 reads SGHVS; CDR2 reads FNYEAQ. V lost 1 base, J lost 8 bases, and 9 bases stayed unmatched. CDR3 in amino acids: CASSLVGQGGIDEQFF. The part of the CDR3 DNA that was read is TGTGCCAGCAGCTTAGTGGGACAGGGTGGAATAGATGAG.

With regard to this clone: The read terminates 3 residues before the CDR3 end, so the remaining end is supplied by the germline J gene. The V gene is TRBV5-1, the J gene TRBJ2-5, with 11 bases fitting TRBD2. The CDR3 runs to 16 residues. Germline V gene sequence: CDR1 SGHRS, CDR2 YFSETQ. The V segment lost 2 bases and the J segment 2 bases; nucleotides outside the gene matches: 5. The part of the CDR3 DNA that was read is TGCGCCAGCAGCTTTACGACTAGCGGGGATCAAGAGACC. Amino acids: CASSFTTSGDQET. The CDR3 reads in full as CASSFTTSGDQETQYF.

A note on this clone: The read terminates 3 residues ahead of where the CDR3 ends, so the germline J gene completes it. The J gene is TRBJ2-5, the V gene TRBV5-1; D might be TRBD1 (5 bases). The germline V gene has CDR1 SGHRS and CDR2 YFSETQ. V was trimmed by 0 bases and J by 5 bases, leaving 11 bases between them. CDR3 length: 14 amino acids. The CDR3 sequence: CASSLVTGLETQYF. CDR3 DNA, as far as it was read: TGCGCCAGCAGCTTGGTTACAGGCTTGGAGACC.